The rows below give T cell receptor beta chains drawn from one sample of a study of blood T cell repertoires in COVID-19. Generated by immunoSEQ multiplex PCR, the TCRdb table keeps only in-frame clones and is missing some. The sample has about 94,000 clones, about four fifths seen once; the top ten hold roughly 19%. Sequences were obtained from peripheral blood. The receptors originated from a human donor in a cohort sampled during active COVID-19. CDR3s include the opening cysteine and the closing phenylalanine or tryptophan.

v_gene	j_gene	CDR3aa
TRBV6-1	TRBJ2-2	CASSELWRGELFF
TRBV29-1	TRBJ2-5	CSVGLAGVQETQYF
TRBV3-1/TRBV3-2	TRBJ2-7	CASSLTSTYEQYF
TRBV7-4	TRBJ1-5	CASSADSIGNQPQHF
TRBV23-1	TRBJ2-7	CASSQCMLGTIYEQYF
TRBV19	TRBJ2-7	CASRGGSEQYF
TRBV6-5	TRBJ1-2	CASSTGNYGYTF
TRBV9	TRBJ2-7	CASSVASGYYDEQYF
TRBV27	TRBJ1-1	CASSRRGGRSTEAFF
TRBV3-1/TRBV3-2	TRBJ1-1	CASSLTGGAKGTEAFF
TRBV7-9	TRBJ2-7	CASSLSRDSYEQYF
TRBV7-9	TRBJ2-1	CASSLRGGSSYNEQFF
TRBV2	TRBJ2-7	CASSQYYEQYF
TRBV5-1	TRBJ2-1	CASRKQGSRYNEQFF
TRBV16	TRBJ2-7	CASSQLMEGSEQYF
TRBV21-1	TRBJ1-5	CASPKAGGNQPQHF
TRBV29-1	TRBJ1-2	CSVPRGQGLGYTF
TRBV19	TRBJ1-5	CASSIDPRGNQPQHF
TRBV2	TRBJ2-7	CASTGGQGGEQYF
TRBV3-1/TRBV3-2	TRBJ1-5	CASSQDVESARGAQPQHF
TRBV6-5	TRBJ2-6	CASRGQSGANVLTF
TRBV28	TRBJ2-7	CASSRHRDSFFYEQYF
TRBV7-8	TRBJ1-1	CASSLTGNTEAFF
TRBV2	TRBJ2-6	CASREGRSGANVLTF
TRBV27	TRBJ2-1	CASIETSGRLFYEQFF
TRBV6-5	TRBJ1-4	CASSLREAGNEKLFF
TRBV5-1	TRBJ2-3	CASVASGGGRTDTQYF
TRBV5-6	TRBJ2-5	CASSLRFQETQYF
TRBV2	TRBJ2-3	CASRREREVHYTQYF
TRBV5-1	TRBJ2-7	CASSLEAGGSYEQYF
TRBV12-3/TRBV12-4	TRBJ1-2	CASSPGQGYGYTF
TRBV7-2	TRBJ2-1	CASGSGRTNEQFF
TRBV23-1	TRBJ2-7	CASSHGTGEAWEQYF
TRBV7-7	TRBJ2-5	CASSLDSQETQYF
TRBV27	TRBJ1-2	CASSLGWDKPTIGGYTF
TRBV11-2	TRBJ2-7	CASSRTSGTTEQYF
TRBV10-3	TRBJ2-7	CVRDTPYEQYF
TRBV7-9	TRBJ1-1	CASSLQGNTEAFF
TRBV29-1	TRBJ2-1	CSAILRALPNEQFF
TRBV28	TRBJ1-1	CASSPLIRGLNTEAFF
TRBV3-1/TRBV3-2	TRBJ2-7	CASSQQVSGRGHEQYF
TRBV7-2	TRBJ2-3	CASSPRTSGWDTQYF
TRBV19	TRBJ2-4	CASSPPGDQNIQYF
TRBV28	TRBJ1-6	CASSFGGHGGSPLHF
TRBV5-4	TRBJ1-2	CASSLDSNYGYTF
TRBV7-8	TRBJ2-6	CASSPKSPGANVLTF
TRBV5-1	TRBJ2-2	CASSPRLALDTGELFF
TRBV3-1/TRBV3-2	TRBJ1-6	CASSQGQGNSPLHF
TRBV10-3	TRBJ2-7	CAIKSGTSNYEQYF